These 26 T cell receptor beta chains were all obtained from the same sample, sequenced in a study of T cells in Graves' hyperthyroidism and ophthalmopathy. What was amplified from RNA transcripts were TCR beta CDR3 regions. HTBI primers were used for first-round RT-PCR of the TCR CDR3. TCRdb reprocessed the multiplex PCR reads with MiXCR, giving one entry per CDR3 protein. This repertoire shows about 760,000 distinct CDR3 sequences, over 35% found once; its top ten account for roughly 30%. Specimen: blood. These receptors all stem from a woman between 40 and 55 years old with Graves' hyperthyroidism.

This chain links TRBV7-8 with TRBJ2-2; 8 positions match TRBD2. Trimming removed 11 bases from V and 10 bases from J; junction bases left unmatched: 12. There are 13 residues in the CDR3. CDR1 and CDR2 from the germline V gene are SGHVS and FQNEAQ. This CDR3 is CAGARGGGEELFF. The CDR3, as DNA: TGTGCCGGAGCCCGGGGGGGGGGCGAGGAGCTGTTTTTT.

This clonotype occurred many times. The chain links TRBV7-8 to TRBJ1-2, with 8 bases identical to TRBD1. CDR3 length: 18 residues. Looked up from germline, CDR1 is SGHVS and CDR2 is FQNEAQ. Trimming removed 5 bases from V and 8 bases from J; junction bases left unmatched: 22. Here the CDR3 DNA reads TGTGCCAGCAGCCCCGGTGGGGGACAGGTCGTGGTTGTAGGCGGCTACACCTTC. It encodes CASSPGGGQVVVVGGYTF. The full variable domain, completed using reference TRBV7-8 and TRBJ1-2, is GAGVSQSPRYKVAKRGQDVALRCDPISGHVSLFWYQQALGQGPEFLTYFQNEAQLDKSGLPSDRFFAERPEGSVSTLKIQRTQQEDSAVYLCASSPGGGQVVVVGGYTFGSGTRLTVV.

This clonotype was observed at least ten times. The genes are TRBV19 and TRBJ1-4; no reliable D call. Germline loops: CDR1 LNHDA, CDR2 SQIVND (reference sequence). This CDR3 comprises 14 residues. Trimming removed 3 bases at V and 7 bases at J, with 12 bases between. The CDR3 loop is CASSMRQLTEKLFF. CDR3 sequence (DNA): TGTGCCAGTAGTATGCGGCAGTTGACTGAAAAACTGTTTTTT.

This chain joins TRBV19 and TRBJ2-3; D is unclear. Germline V CDR1 and CDR2: LNHDA, SQIVND (reference sequence). The CDR3 contains 15 residues. V lost 5 bases and J 5 bases, leaving 17 bases between the germline ends. CDR3 nucleotides: TGTGCCAGTAGTGCCCGGCCACCAAAGGGAGATACGCAGTATTTT. It yields the protein CASSARPPKGDTQYF.

The chain employs TRBV14 and TRBJ2-7; the match to TRBD1 covers 11 bases. Looked up from germline, CDR1 is SGHDN and CDR2 is FVKESK. The CDR3 consists of 17 residues. Unmatched junction bases numbered 10, after V lost 6 bases and J lost 0 bases. The CDR3 DNA follows: TGTGCCAGCAGGGACAGGGGGCGAGCGGGACTCTCCTACGAGCAGTACTTC. It translates to CASRDRGRAGLSYEQYF.

This clonotype came up a few times. The chain couples TRBV6-5 to TRBJ1-2; 10 bases are shared with TRBD1. Germline assignment: CDR1 MNHEY and CDR2 SVGAGI. The V and J ends lost 6 bases and 7 bases, in that order; junction bases with no gene match: 8. The CDR3 is 14 amino acids. CDR3 coding DNA: TGTGCCAGCAGAAAGGGGGACAGGGGTTCTGGCTACACCTTC. It specifies CASRKGDRGSGYTF.

This rearrangement joins TRBV5-1 to TRBJ2-7, with D tentatively TRBD2 (6 bases). Deletions cut 4 bases from V and 4 bases from J, with 18 bases between. Germline CDR1 and CDR2: SGHRS and YFSETQ. The CDR3 covers 15 residues. The CDR3 nucleotides read TGCGCCAGCAGCGGGGGGACTTCAGGAAATTACGAGCAGTACTTC. Its translation is CASSGGTSGNYEQYF. The full variable domain, in which reference TRBV5-1 and TRBJ2-7 provide the parts outside the CDR3, is KAGVTQTPRYLIKTRGQQVTLSCSPISGHRSVSWYQQTPGQGLQFLFEYFSETQRNKGNFPGRFSGRQFSNSRSEMNVSTLELGDSALYLCASSGGTSGNYEQYFGPGTRLTVT.

The chain links TRBV7-2 to TRBJ1-4, with D perhaps TRBD1 (6 bases). Germline V CDR1 and CDR2: SGHTA, FQGNSA. The CDR3 is made up of 14 amino acids. Trimming removed 5 bases from V and 5 bases from J, with 12 bases in between. The CDR3 coding sequence is TGTGCCAGCAGCGTCACAGGGCAAAATGAAAAACTGTTTTTT. Its protein product is CASSVTGQNEKLFF.

The V gene is TRBV29-1, the J gene TRBJ2-1; perhaps D is TRBD1 or TRBD2 (6 bases each). Per germline, CDR1 SQVTM and CDR2 ANQGSEA. The V end lost 7 bases, the J end lost 3 bases, and 16 bases lay between the germline ends. The CDR3 is made up of 14 amino acids. Written as DNA, the CDR3 is TGCAGCGGGGGGGTAGGGGGGTACTACAATGAGCAGTTCTTC. Its translation: CSGGVGGYYNEQFF.

For this clonotype: The CDR3 end shows no conserved phenylalanine or tryptophan, and so a read error is likely. V usage is TRBV6-5 and J usage is TRBJ1-6; perhaps TRBD1 as D (5 bases). Germline values: CDR1 MNHEY, CDR2 SVGAGI. This CDR3 spans 13 amino acids. Deletions cut 6 bases from V and 6 bases from J, with 9 bases between. CDR3 coding DNA: TGTGCCAGCAGGGGACTGTCTAATTCACCCCTCCACTCT. Protein: CASRGLSNSPLHS.

V usage is TRBV20-1 and J usage is TRBJ2-5; possible D gene TRBD1, 6 bases. The V gene lost 5 bases and the J gene lost 9 bases, with 25 bases spanning the gap. Germline V gives CDR1 DFQATT, CDR2 SNEGSKA (reference sequence). The CDR3 contains 15 residues. DNA for the CDR3: TGCAGTGCTTACAGGGCCGACACGGGCAATCAGCCCCAGTACTTC. Its translation is CSAYRADTGNQPQYF.

The chain carries TRBV7-7 and TRBJ1-3; 7 bases match TRBD1. The germline V gene encodes CDR1 SSHAT and CDR2 FNYEAQ (reference sequence). This CDR3 is 14 amino acids long. Written as DNA, the CDR3 is TGTGCTAGAGATCTTGGACAGGCTGGAAACACCATATATTTT. Its protein is CARDLGQAGNTIYF.

This clonotype was detected only a few times. This chain links TRBV5-4 with TRBJ1-2; TRBD1 might be the D (5 bases). Germline values: CDR1 SGHNT, CDR2 YYREEE (reference sequence). The CDR3 runs 14 residues. The V end lost 9 bases, the J end lost 4 bases, and 19 bases lay between the germline ends. CDR3 protein: CATLTPTGPYGYTF. The CDR3 DNA reads TGTGCCACCTTAACACCTACAGGTCCCTATGGCTACACCTTC.

The CDR3 sequence: CASGPGRNYGYTF. CDR3 DNA: TGTGCCAGCGGCCCCGGCCGTAACTATGGCTACACCTTC. V usage is TRBV28 and J usage is TRBJ1-2; D remains unclear. CDR1 is MDHEN and CDR2 is SYDVKM in the germline V gene. Trimming pared 8 bases from V and 1 base from J, leaving 11 bases between. This CDR3 contains 13 residues.

The gene calls are TRBV4-3 and TRBJ1-1, with D tentatively TRBD1 (5 bases). The V gene's germline CDR1 is LGHNA and CDR2 YSLEER. This CDR3 comprises 12 residues. V was trimmed by 7 bases and J by 5 bases, leaving 11 bases between them. CDR3 sequence reads: CASNPDRTEAFF. CDR3 nucleotides: TGCGCCAGCAACCCCGACAGAACTGAAGCTTTCTTT.

The rearrangement links TRBV7-9 to TRBJ1-1; D unclear. Trimming left V 7 bases short and J 5 bases short, with 14 bases between. Germline V CDR1 and CDR2: SEHNR, FQNEAQ (reference sequence). This CDR3 spans 13 amino acids. The CDR3 sequence: CASTPPGKTEAFF. As DNA, the CDR3 is TGTGCCAGCACCCCACCGGGAAAGACTGAAGCTTTCTTT.

The chain combines TRBV6-6 with TRBJ1-2; a weak D match, TRBD1 (5 bases). In germline, CDR1 is MNHNY, CDR2 SVGAGI (reference sequence). The CDR3 runs 15 residues. Trimming removed 7 bases from V and 8 bases from J, with 23 bases in between. The CDR3 is CASKGADTQGWGYTF. The CDR3 DNA reads TGTGCCAGCAAAGGGGCAGATACGCAGGGATGGGGCTACACCTTC.

This clonotype was detected a few times. This chain links TRBV10-3 with TRBJ2-5; D unresolved. V shed 6 bases and J shed 2 bases, with 4 bases lying between them. This CDR3 is built from 11 residues. The V gene's germline CDR1 is ENHRY and CDR2 SYGVKD. In nucleotides, the CDR3 is TGTGCCATCAGACAGCAAGAGACCCAGTACTTC. This codes for CAIRQQETQYF.

As regards this clonotype: This is likely a read error, given that the CDR3 carries no conserved phenylalanine or tryptophan at its end. V usage is TRBV12-3 or TRBV12-4 and J usage is TRBJ1-1, with D unresolved. The CDR3 loop spans 14 amino acids. Trimming removed 5 bases from V and 1 base from J, with 11 bases in between. The CDR3 region is CASSQGGRNTEAFS. DNA for the CDR3: TGTGCCAGCAGTCAAGGCGGCAGGAACACTGAAGCTTTCTCT.

Of note for this clonotype: Germline is not matched at one junction end, which may reflect a read error. J is TRBJ2-5 and V is TRBV7-2; TRBD2 aligns across 8 bases. The CDR3 has 16 amino acids. Per germline, CDR1 SGHTA and CDR2 FQGNSA. CDR3 coding DNA: TGCGCCAGCAGTCCTGTTGGTGGCGGGAGGTCGGGGACCCAGTACTTC. This sequence encodes CASSPVGGGRSGTQYF.

This clonotype was recorded many times. This chain joins TRBV9 and TRBJ2-5; unclear D gene. Trimming stripped 3 bases from V and 7 bases from J, with 7 bases between. This CDR3 is 11 amino acids long. The germline gives CDR1 SGDLS, CDR2 YYNGEE. CDR3 loop: CASSEGGTQYF. CDR3 nucleotide sequence: TGTGCCAGCAGCGAGGGCGGGACCCAGTACTTC.

As for this clonotype: This may be a read error: a much more frequent sequence differs by one nucleotide. The rearrangement joins TRBV10-1 to TRBJ1-1; D gene unclear. CDR1 and CDR2 from the germline V gene are WNHNN and SYGVQD (reference sequence). The CDR3 covers 14 residues. Between the trimmed V and J ends, which lost 0 bases and 1 base, there was a span of 6 bases. The CDR3 region is CASSESLRNTEAFF. The DNA for the CDR3 is TGCGCCAGCAGTGAGTCTCTGAGGAACACTGAAGCTTTCTTT.

As regards this clonotype: A much larger clone lies a single base off, so this may be a read error. This chain connects TRBV20-1 to TRBJ1-2; unclear D gene. The length of the CDR3 is 12 residues. Germline CDR1 and CDR2: DFQATT and SNEGSKA (reference sequence). V lost 4 bases, J lost 10 bases, and 16 bases lay in between. The CDR3 coding sequence is TGCAGTGCTACGAAAGACTCGACCGACTACACCTTC. Translated: CSATKDSTDYTF.

This clonotype was observed a handful of times. V is TRBV6-6 and J is TRBJ2-5, with no clear D. Trimming removed 5 bases at V and 1 base at J, with 14 bases between. Germline values: CDR1 MNHNY, CDR2 SVGAGI (reference sequence). The CDR3 contains 15 residues. The CDR3 reads CASSRWRRTQETQYF. CDR3 bases: TGTGCCAGCAGTCGCTGGCGGCGGACCCAAGAGACCCAGTACTTC.

The rearrangement links TRBV14 to TRBJ1-1; possible D gene TRBD1, 6 bases. The length of the CDR3 is 14 residues. Between the trimmed V and J ends, which lost 6 bases and 6 bases, there was a span of 17 bases. CDR1 and CDR2 (germline): SGHDN, FVKESK. CDR3 in amino acids: CASSYPREGAEAFF. The DNA for the CDR3 is TGTGCCAGCAGTTACCCCAGGGAGGGGGCTGAAGCTTTCTTT.

The V and J genes are TRBV11-2 and TRBJ1-1, with a tentative D call TRBD1 (6 bases). Looked up from germline, CDR1 is SGHAT and CDR2 is FQNNGV. The CDR3 length is 14 residues. With 8 bases removed from V and 3 bases from J, the gap between germline ends came to 16 bases. The chain's CDR3 is CASSAGAVDTEAFF. In nucleotides, the CDR3 is TGTGCCAGCTCTGCGGGGGCAGTCGACACTGAAGCTTTCTTT.